What follows are 27 T cell receptor beta chains derived from one specimen sequenced in a study of blood T cell repertoires in COVID-19. Clones were sequenced by immunoSEQ multiplex PCR, and TCRdb holds only the in-frame ones, with some missing. The table has about 210,000 clones, around 80% seen once. The source material was peripheral blood. All receptors derive from a man aged 40-55 years who had recovered from COVID-19.

This chain links TRBV29-1 with TRBJ1-2; 8 positions match TRBD1. CDR1 and CDR2 from the germline V gene are SQVTM and ANQGSEA. The CDR3 spans 17 residues. The junction had 15 bases not matched to a gene; V was cut back by 0 bases and J by 6 bases. As DNA, the CDR3 is TGCAGCGTTGAAGAGATGGGCAGGGGGCCCAGTGGCGATGGCTACACCTTC. Protein sequence: CSVEEMGRGPSGDGYTF.

The chain employs TRBV19 and TRBJ1-1; no definite D call. The germline V gene encodes CDR1 LNHDA and CDR2 SQIVND (reference sequence). The CDR3 is made up of 14 amino acids. V was clipped by 4 bases and J by 7 bases, with 16 bases between them. The CDR3 nucleotides are TGTGCCAGTAGTACTCTAGGCCCTTTTGGTGAAGCTTTCTTT. It yields the protein CASSTLGPFGEAFF.

The V gene is TRBV15, the J gene TRBJ2-3, with D tentatively TRBD1 (6 bases). V was clipped by 1 base and J by 1 base, with 12 bases between them. Germline CDR1 and CDR2: LNHNV and YYDKDF (reference sequence). There are 16 residues in the CDR3. As DNA, the CDR3 is TGTGCCACCAGCAGAGGCAGGGGTAGGGGCACAGATACGCAGTATTTT. It yields the protein CATSRGRGRGTDTQYF.

For the CDR3, the DNA is TGTGCCAGCACTGAATCGGGGGGGCTATATCCCGGGGAGCTGTTTTTT. Amino acid sequence: CASTESGGLYPGELFF. The chain employs TRBV9 and TRBJ2-2; 8 bases map to TRBD2. In germline, CDR1 is SGDLS, CDR2 YYNGEE. CDR3 length: 16 amino acids. The V and J ends lost 6 bases and 6 bases, in that order; junction bases with no gene match: 13.

The chain uses TRBV4-1 and TRBJ1-5; D unresolved. The germline V gene encodes CDR1 MGHRA and CDR2 YSYEKL. The CDR3 consists of 15 residues. Between the trimmed V and J ends, which lost 0 bases and 3 bases, there was a span of 9 bases. The CDR3 sequence: CASSQEIHSNQPQHF. The CDR3 nucleotides are TGCGCCAGCAGCCAAGAAATCCATTCCAATCAGCCCCAGCATTTT.

The chain links TRBV7-8 to TRBJ2-2, with 8 bases matching TRBD2. Germline V gives CDR1 SGHVS, CDR2 FQNEAQ. Losses at the gene ends were 1 base for V and 4 bases for J; bases not matched to a gene: 5. This CDR3 is 16 amino acids long. The CDR3 bases are TGTGCCAGCAGCTTAGGGGGGGCGGGAGGCACCGGGGAGCTGTTTTTT. It codes for CASSLGGAGGTGELFF.

This clone appeared once. The chain links TRBV5-1 to TRBJ2-2; TRBD1 might be the D (6 bases). V lost 0 bases and J 2 bases, leaving 8 bases between the germline ends. The CDR3 is 15 amino acids. Germline V gene sequence: CDR1 SGHRS, CDR2 YFSETQ. The CDR3 DNA follows: TGCGCCAGCAGCTTGGGGGACACCAACACCGGGGAGCTGTTTTTT. This encodes CASSLGDTNTGELFF.

This chain uses TRBV9 with TRBJ2-5, with 10 positions matching TRBD2. Trimming at V came to 3 bases and at J to 5 bases, leaving 7 bases not matched to a gene. This CDR3 has 15 amino acids. Germline V lookup: CDR1 SGDLS, CDR2 YYNGEE. CDR3 residues: CASSGKERGGETQYF. The CDR3 DNA reads TGTGCCAGCAGCGGGAAGGAGCGGGGGGGCGAGACCCAGTACTTC. Full variable domain (outside the CDR3, taken from reference TRBV9 and TRBJ2-5): DSGVTQTPKHLITATGQRVTLRCSPRSGDLSVYWYQQSLDQGLQFLIQYYNGEERAKGNILERFSAQQFPDLHSELNLSSLELGDSALYFCASSGKERGGETQYFGPGTRLLVL.

The V gene is TRBV7-6, the J gene TRBJ2-5; no definite D call. V was trimmed by 4 bases and J by 4 bases, leaving 10 bases between them. Per germline, CDR1 SGHVS and CDR2 FNYEAQ. This CDR3 is 13 amino acids long. CDR3 sequence: CASSSSRRETQYF. CDR3 DNA sequence: TGTGCCAGCAGCTCCAGCCGGAGAGAGACCCAGTACTTC.

The chain recombines TRBV4-3 with TRBJ1-2, with D perhaps matching TRBD1 (6 bases). Germline assignment: CDR1 LGHNA and CDR2 YSLEER. The CDR3 consists of 15 residues. With 2 bases removed from V and 8 bases from J, the gap between germline ends came to 18 bases. CDR3 region: CASSQMGQGLFGYTF. The CDR3 DNA follows: TGCGCCAGCAGCCAAATGGGACAAGGGTTATTCGGCTACACCTTC.

The V gene is TRBV5-4, the J gene TRBJ2-2, with 8 bases fitting TRBD2. Per the germline V gene, CDR1 is SGHNT and CDR2 is YYREEE (reference sequence). The CDR3 is made up of 17 amino acids. The V segment lost 1 base and the J segment 6 bases; nucleotides outside the gene matches: 11. As DNA, the CDR3 is TGTGCCAGCAGCTTGCAATGGAGCGGGAGTATAGCCGGGGAGCTGTTTTTT. It encodes CASSLQWSGSIAGELFF.

The chain links TRBV7-7 to TRBJ2-3; 10 positions match TRBD2. V was pared by 5 bases and J by 0 bases, with 5 bases of the junction left unmatched. CDR1 SSHAT and CDR2 FNYEAQ come from the germline V gene (reference sequence). The CDR3 loop spans 16 amino acids. CDR3 bases: TGTGCCAGCAGCCCTAGGACTAGCGGTAGCACAGATACGCAGTATTTT. This codes for CASSPRTSGSTDTQYF. Full variable domain (rest looked up from reference TRBV7-7 and TRBJ2-3): GAGVSQSPRYKVTKRGQDVTLRCDPISSHATLYWYQQALGQGPEFLTYFNYEAQPDKSGLPSDRFSAERPEGSISTLTIQRTEQRDSAMYRCASSPRTSGSTDTQYFGPGTRLTVL.

V gene TRBV6-4 combines with J gene TRBJ1-1; 10 bases agree with TRBD1. Per germline, CDR1 MRHNA and CDR2 SNTAGT. The CDR3 has 19 residues. Trimming took 6 bases from V and 3 from J; bases not matched to a gene: 19. CDR3 protein: CASSAHPSIGQGGDTEAFF. The CDR3 region has the DNA TGTGCCAGCAGCGCCCACCCATCAATTGGACAGGGGGGCGACACTGAAGCTTTCTTT.

The V and J genes are TRBV27 and TRBJ1-6; D is unresolved. The CDR3 covers 16 residues. Between the trimmed V and J ends, which lost 4 bases and 6 bases, there was a span of 16 bases. Germline V CDR1 and CDR2: MNHEY, SMNVEV (reference sequence). CDR3: CASSSFSSVTNSPLHF. The CDR3 DNA reads as TGTGCCAGCAGTTCCTTTTCCAGCGTTACTAATTCACCCCTCCACTTT.

The chain links TRBV19 to TRBJ2-7; 9 nucleotides agree with TRBD1. Germline V gives CDR1 LNHDA, CDR2 SQIVND (reference sequence). V lost 3 bases and J lost 5; bases outside the gene matches: 8. The length of the CDR3 is 15 residues. The CDR3 DNA sequence: TGTGCCAGTAGTATCGACCCGACAGGGGGGAACGAGCAGTACTTC. Translated, it gives CASSIDPTGGNEQYF.

The chain uses TRBV18 and TRBJ2-7, with 9 bases matching TRBD1. Germline trimming cut 3 bases from V and 6 bases from J; bases unmatched to any gene: 6. From germline, CDR1 is KGHSH and CDR2 LQKENI. This CDR3 spans 14 amino acids. The CDR3: CASSPVQGASEQYF. The CDR3 coding sequence is TGTGCCAGCTCACCGGTACAGGGGGCGAGCGAGCAGTACTTC.

The V and J genes are TRBV4-3 and TRBJ2-1; TRBD2 aligns across 7 bases. Germline V gene lookup returns CDR1 LGHNA and CDR2 YSLEER. V shed 0 bases, J shed 2 bases, and the junction held 10 bases outside the gene matches. The CDR3 is made up of 18 amino acids. In DNA form, the CDR3 reads TGCGCCAGCAGCCAAGATGGGGAGAAGCGGGATACCTACAATGAGCAGTTCTTC. Translating it yields CASSQDGEKRDTYNEQFF.

This chain links TRBV19 with TRBJ2-7; maybe TRBD2 (6 bases). The germline CDR1 and CDR2 sequences are LNHDA and SQIVND (reference sequence). CDR3 length: 14 amino acids. Trimming shortened V by 3 bases and J by 2 bases, and 11 bases separated the two germline ends. CDR3 region: CASSMRGGTYEQYF. Written as DNA, the CDR3 is TGTGCCAGTAGTATGCGGGGTGGGACCTACGAGCAGTACTTC.

V is TRBV7-9 and J is TRBJ1-2; TRBD1 is a possible D gene (6 bases). Germline CDR1 reads SEHNR; CDR2 reads FQNEAQ (reference sequence). The germline V and J ends were trimmed by 1 base and 6 bases, with 12 bases remaining between them. The CDR3 is 14 residues long. CDR3 sequence: CASSLDRDIDGYTF. DNA of the CDR3: TGTGCCAGCAGCTTAGACAGGGATATCGATGGCTACACCTTC.

This sequence joins TRBV7-2 and TRBJ2-2; a weak D match, TRBD1 (6 bases). The CDR3 loop spans 15 amino acids. The germline CDR1 and CDR2 sequences are SGHTA and FQGNSA. Deletions cut 6 bases from V and 2 bases from J, with 13 bases between. The CDR3 reads CASRPDRINTGELFF. The CDR3 nucleotides are TGTGCCAGCAGACCAGACAGGATTAACACCGGGGAGCTGTTTTTT.

The chain links TRBV5-4 to TRBJ1-2; the D gene is possibly TRBD1 (6 bases). Germline V gene data show CDR1 as SGHNT and CDR2 as YYREEE (reference sequence). The ends were cut back, 0 bases at V and 0 bases at J, with 9 bases in the middle. The CDR3 length is 15 residues. The CDR3 DNA follows: TGTGCCAGCAGCTTGGAAGGGGGAACTAACTATGGCTACACCTTC. Its protein product is CASSLEGGTNYGYTF.

The chain carries TRBV7-6 and TRBJ1-2; D might be TRBD1 (5 bases). Trimming shortened V by 1 base and J by 4 bases, and 13 bases separated the two germline ends. The CDR3 totals 15 residues. Germline V gene sequence: CDR1 SGHVS, CDR2 FNYEAQ. CDR3 DNA sequence: TGTGCCAGCAGCTTAGAGGTGGGGGGTGGCTATGGCTACACCTTC. It yields the protein CASSLEVGGGYGYTF.

The V call is TRBV6-2 or TRBV6-3, the J call TRBJ1-1; unclear D gene. V lost 2 bases and J 4 bases, leaving 8 bases between the germline ends. The germline gives CDR1 MNHEY, CDR2 SVGEGT. This CDR3 has 13 residues. CDR3 amino acids: CASSYLRSTEAFF. The CDR3 DNA sequence: TGTGCCAGCAGTTACCTGAGGTCCACTGAAGCTTTCTTT.

J is TRBJ2-7 and V is TRBV2; TRBD1 matches at 7 bases. CDR1 and CDR2 (germline): SNHLY, FYNNEI. CDR3 length equals 13 residues. With 7 bases clipped from V and 4 bases from J, the junction kept 7 bases outside the gene matches. The CDR3 bases are TGTGCCAGCATCATACAGGGGTCATACGAGCAGTACTTC. This codes for CASIIQGSYEQYF.

This clone was seen just once. The V and J genes are TRBV6-2 or TRBV6-3 and TRBJ2-3, with 9 bases aligning to TRBD2. The germline V gene encodes CDR1 MNHEY and CDR2 SVGEGT. The V gene end was trimmed by 2 bases and the J gene end by 4 bases; junction bases not matched to a gene: 10. The CDR3 totals 17 residues. Written as DNA, the CDR3 is TGTGCCAGCAGTTACGGGGATGATAGCGGGAGCCCAGATACGCAGTATTTT. It yields the protein CASSYGDDSGSPDTQYF.

The rearrangement uses TRBV19 and TRBJ2-3; 11 bases line up with TRBD2. This CDR3 is built from 17 residues. After removal of 3 bases from V and 0 bases from J, the junction contained 5 bases not matched to a gene. The germline CDR1 and CDR2 sequences are LNHDA and SQIVND (reference sequence). The CDR3 region is CASSIGLAGPSTDTQYF. CDR3 nucleotides: TGTGCCAGTAGTATCGGACTAGCGGGTCCTAGCACAGATACGCAGTATTTT.

CDR3 nucleotides: TGTGCCAGCAGCCGCGACAGGGGGCCGGAGACCCAGTACTTC. As protein: CASSRDRGPETQYF. J is TRBJ2-5 and V is TRBV3-1 (or the pseudogene TRBV3-2); 10 bases fit TRBD1. The CDR3 runs 14 residues. The junction had 4 bases not matched to a gene; V was cut back by 4 bases and J by 5 bases. CDR1 is LGHDT and CDR2 is YNNKEL in the germline V gene (reference sequence).